The subject of this entry is one T cell receptor (beta chain). Sequencing used immunoSEQ multiplex PCR; TCRdb keeps in-frame clones, though not all of them. The data contain 70,000 or so clones, over 80% of them singletons. The entry originates in a study of blood T cell repertoires in COVID-19. In the study overall: Material from acute and convalescent COVID-19 was sourced from the United States, Italy and Spain.

Sequenced: peripheral blood. The receptor comes from a man aged 50-60 years with active COVID-19.

This chain's CDR3 is CASSLDRGAGETQYF. CDR3 DNA: TGTGCCAGCAGTCTCGACAGGGGGGCAGGAGAGACCCAGTACTTC. The chain joins TRBV2 to TRBJ2-5; 9 bases agree with TRBD1. CDR3 size: 15 residues. The germline gives CDR1 SNHLY, CDR2 FYNNEI. The V gene end was trimmed by 5 bases and the J gene end by 4 bases; junction bases not matched to a gene: 8.